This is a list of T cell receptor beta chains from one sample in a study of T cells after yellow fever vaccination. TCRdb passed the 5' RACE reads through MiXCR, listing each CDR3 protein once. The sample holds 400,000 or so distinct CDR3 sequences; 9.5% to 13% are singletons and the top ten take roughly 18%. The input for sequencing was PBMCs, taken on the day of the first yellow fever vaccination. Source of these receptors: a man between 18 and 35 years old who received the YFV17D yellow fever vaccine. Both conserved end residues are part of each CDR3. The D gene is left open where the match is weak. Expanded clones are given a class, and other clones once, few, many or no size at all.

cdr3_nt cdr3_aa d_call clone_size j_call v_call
TGCAGCGCTGACGGGACCGGGGAGCTGTTTTTT CSADGTGELFF . . TRBJ2-2 TRBV29-1
TGCAGTGCTCCCCGCCCTGGTAGCGGGGGGGTGGGGGAGCTGTTTTTT CSAPRPGSGGVGELFF TRBD2 few TRBJ2-2 TRBV20-1
TGTGCCAGCAGCCAGGCCCCCACAGATACGCAGTATTTT CASSQAPTDTQYF . . TRBJ2-3 TRBV11-2
TGTGCCAGCAGCCAAAGTTGGGGTAGGAATGAGCAGTTCTTC CASSQSWGRNEQFF . . TRBJ2-1 TRBV5-4
TGCAGTGCTAGGGCAGGGAATGAAAAACTGTTTTTT CSARAGNEKLFF . few TRBJ1-4 TRBV20-1
TGTGCCAGCAGCTTAGCCTGGACTAGAGCAGATACGCAGTATTTT CASSLAWTRADTQYF TRBD2 . TRBJ2-3 TRBV7-8
TGTGCCAGTAGTATATCCCGGGACAGGGCAGTTCCCTACGAGCAGTACTTC CASSISRDRAVPYEQYF TRBD1 few TRBJ2-7 TRBV19
TGTGCCAGCAGTTACCAAGGCAATGAGCAGTTCTTC CASSYQGNEQFF . few TRBJ2-1 TRBV6-5
TGTGCCAGCAGCGTAGCTAGTACAAACACCGGGGAGCTGTTTTTT CASSVASTNTGELFF . . TRBJ2-2 TRBV9
TGTGCCAGCAGTTACGCTGGGGCCAACGTCCTGACTTTC CASSYAGANVLTF . . TRBJ2-6 TRBV6-5
TGTGCCAGCAGTGTACAGAACGGAGAGACCCAGTACTTC CASSVQNGETQYF . few TRBJ2-5 TRBV2
TGCAGCGTTGAAGAGGCAGGGGGCGGCTATGGCTACACCTTC CSVEEAGGGYGYTF TRBD1 . TRBJ1-2 TRBV29-1
TGTGCCAGCAGCTTAAGTGGATCAGGGGGCTGGGATGAGCAGTTCTTC CASSLSGSGGWDEQFF TRBD1 . TRBJ2-1 TRBV7-3
TGTGCCAGTAATATCTGGAGGGAAACCAACGTCCTGACTTTC CASNIWRETNVLTF . once TRBJ2-6 TRBV19
TGTGCCAGCAGTTGGACAGGGGAGTCTGGCTACACCTTC CASSWTGESGYTF TRBD1 few TRBJ1-2 TRBV5-5
TGCGCCAGCAGCCAAGGCCCCACCATAGCGGGGGGGCAAGAGACCCAGTACTTC CASSQGPTIAGGQETQYF TRBD2 . TRBJ2-5 TRBV4-1
TGTGCCAGCAGTGATGGGCAGGGAGGCTACGAGCAGTACTTC CASSDGQGGYEQYF . few TRBJ2-7 TRBV6-1
TGTGCCAGCACCAGGGGGGGATCGGGAGATACGCAGTATTTT CASTRGGSGDTQYF . few TRBJ2-3 TRBV9
TGCGCCAGCAGCTTGGCCCAGGGAAACACCGGGGAGCTGTTTTTT CASSLAQGNTGELFF . once TRBJ2-2 TRBV5-1
TGCAGTGCTAGCCGCGACAGGACCACTGAAGCTTTCTTT CSASRDRTTEAFF . . TRBJ1-1 TRBV20-1
TGTGCCAGCAGTATCCCCCTGGAAGGCTACACCTTC CASSIPLEGYTF . . TRBJ1-2 TRBV28
TGTGCCACCAGTGACGGGGACAGCACTGAAGCTTTCTTT CATSDGDSTEAFF TRBD1 many TRBJ1-1 TRBV24-1
TGTGCCACCAGCAATCAGTTTTCCCCGGGGGAGACCCAGTACTTC CATSNQFSPGETQYF . many TRBJ2-5 TRBV15
TGCGCCAGCAGCCAAGACTATTCTCTGGGCGATCAGCCCCAGCATTTT CASSQDYSLGDQPQHF . . TRBJ1-5 TRBV4-3
TGTGCCAGCAGTAAGGGGACAGAACTCACAGATACGCAGTATTTT CASSKGTELTDTQYF TRBD1 few TRBJ2-3 TRBV28